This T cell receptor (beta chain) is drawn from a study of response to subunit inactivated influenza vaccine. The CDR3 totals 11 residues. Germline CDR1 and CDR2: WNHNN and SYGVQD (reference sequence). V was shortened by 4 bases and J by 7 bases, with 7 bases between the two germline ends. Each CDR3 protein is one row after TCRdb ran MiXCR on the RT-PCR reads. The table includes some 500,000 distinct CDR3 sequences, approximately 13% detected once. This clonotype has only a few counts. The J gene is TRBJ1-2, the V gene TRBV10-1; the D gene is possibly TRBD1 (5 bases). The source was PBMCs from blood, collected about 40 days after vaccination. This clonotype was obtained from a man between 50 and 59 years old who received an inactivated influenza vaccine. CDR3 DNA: TGCGCCAGCAGTGGACAGTCTGGCTACACCTTC. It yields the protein CASSGQSGYTF.